A single sample is the source of the 14 T cell receptor beta chains below, sequenced in a study of shared clonotypes between healthy human individuals. Here immunoSEQ multiplex PCR was the method, and the copy in TCRdb shows in-frame clones only, minus some. Altogether roughly 2.1 million clones are present, 85% to 95% being singletons, with the ten largest covering over 1.5%. Positive CCR7 selection of CD45RO-negative cells yielded the naive CD8 cells, and terminally differentiated effector memory CD45RA+ cells were excluded. Material: naive CD8+ T cells from PBMCs. The receptors were gathered from a man aged 18 to 30 in good health. Some clones in this sample may be carry-over from other donors' samples.

This chain connects TRBV28 to TRBJ1-2, with D tentatively TRBD1 (5 bases). Per germline, CDR1 MDHEN and CDR2 SYDVKM. CDR3 length equals 14 residues. V shed 3 bases and J shed 8 bases, with 16 bases lying between them. The CDR3 bases are TGTGCCAGCAGTTTGGAGGACGGGGGAGGAGGCTACACCTTC. Translation gives CASSLEDGGGGYTF.

About this clone itself: The sample has other DNA sequences that encode this CDR3 too. The CDR3 DNA reads TGTGCCAGCAGTTTGGGTAGGACTGAAGCTTTCTTT. Translation gives CASSLGRTEAFF. This rearrangement joins TRBV28 to TRBJ1-1; D ambiguous. The germline CDR1 and CDR2 sequences are MDHEN and SYDVKM. The CDR3 spans 12 residues. Trimming left V 3 bases short and J 5 bases short, with 7 bases between.

The rearrangement uses TRBV5-4 and TRBJ2-2; no clear D. V was shortened by 0 bases and J by 2 bases, with 14 bases between the two germline ends. Germline CDR1 is SGHNT and CDR2 is YYREEE (reference sequence). This CDR3 has 17 residues. CDR3 nucleotide sequence: TGTGCCAGCAGCTTGGTGATAGCCCGCCCCAACACCGGGGAGCTGTTTTTT. Translating it yields CASSLVIARPNTGELFF.

In its sample, this clone was seen a few times. The same CDR3 also results from other DNA sequences found in this sample. The chain combines TRBV11-2 with TRBJ1-1, with a possible D match to TRBD1 (6 bases). Per germline, CDR1 SGHAT and CDR2 FQNNGV. The CDR3 has 15 amino acids. Trimming pared 6 bases from V and 0 bases from J, leaving 14 bases between. The CDR3 DNA follows: TGTGCCAGCAGTTTATACAGGGCGGTGAACACTGAAGCTTTCTTT. This translates into CASSLYRAVNTEAFF.

This sequence joins TRBV27 and TRBJ1-2; the match to TRBD1 covers 7 bases. Losses at the gene ends were 3 bases for V and 5 bases for J; bases not matched to a gene: 9. Germline CDR1 MNHEY, CDR2 SMNVEV (reference sequence). This CDR3 is built from 15 residues. CDR3: CASSFSQGSGYGYTF. The CDR3 bases are TGTGCCAGCAGTTTCTCACAGGGGTCAGGGTATGGCTACACCTTC.

This chain links TRBV7-2 with TRBJ1-2, with 9 bases matching TRBD1. The germline V gene encodes CDR1 SGHTA and CDR2 FQGNSA. Trimming took 4 bases from V and 7 from J; bases not matched to a gene: 7. The CDR3 runs 14 residues. This chain's CDR3 is CASSSGTGLFGYTF. The CDR3 nucleotides read TGTGCCAGCAGCTCTGGGACAGGGCTCTTTGGCTACACCTTC.

The gene calls are TRBV28 and TRBJ2-3, with D perhaps TRBD1 (6 bases). Trimming stripped 5 bases from V and 2 bases from J, with 20 bases between. CDR3 length: 17 amino acids. Germline loops: CDR1 MDHEN, CDR2 SYDVKM. The CDR3 region is CASSPPRPRDITDTQYF. DNA of the CDR3: TGTGCCAGCAGTCCCCCCCGTCCCCGGGACATCACAGATACGCAGTATTTT.

This clone was recorded a few times. The chain links TRBV9 to TRBJ1-1; D unclear. V gave up 3 bases and J gave up 0 bases, with 9 bases separating them. From germline, CDR1 is SGDLS and CDR2 YYNGEE. This CDR3 is 14 amino acids long. CDR3 sequence: CASSGGGMNTEAFF. The CDR3 DNA sequence: TGTGCCAGCAGCGGGGGTGGGATGAACACTGAAGCTTTCTTT. Full variable domain (rest looked up from reference TRBV9 and TRBJ1-1): DSGVTQTPKHLITATGQRVTLRCSPRSGDLSVYWYQQSLDQGLQFLIQYYNGEERAKGNILERFSAQQFPDLHSELNLSSLELGDSALYFCASSGGGMNTEAFFGQGTRLTVV.

Of note for this clone: Distinct nucleotide sequences in the sample also encode this CDR3. This chain connects TRBV6-6 to TRBJ1-5; no firm D call. CDR3 length: 15 amino acids. V was pared by 0 bases and J by 4 bases, with 10 bases between. Germline V gene sequence: CDR1 MNHNY, CDR2 SVGAGI (reference sequence). This chain's CDR3 is CASSYSRQSNQPQHF. The CDR3 nucleotides are TGTGCCAGCAGTTACTCGAGGCAGTCTAATCAGCCCCAGCATTTT.

This chain uses TRBV6-1 with TRBJ1-3; D not resolved. CDR1 MNHNS and CDR2 SASEGT come from the germline V gene. The V end lost 2 bases, the J end lost 1 base, and 15 bases lay between the germline ends. This CDR3 is built from 17 residues. CDR3 region: CASSELVGSESGNTIYF. CDR3 nucleotide sequence: TGTGCCAGCAGTGAACTGGTTGGATCGGAGTCTGGAAACACCATATATTTT.

The V and J genes are TRBV14 and TRBJ2-7; TRBD1 matches at 8 bases. Germline values: CDR1 SGHDN, CDR2 FVKESK. V shed 6 bases and J 5 bases; nucleotides not matched to a gene: 12. The CDR3 consists of 15 residues. The CDR3 nucleotides read TGTGCCAGCAGTCCAGACAGGGGTAATTGGAACGAGCAGTACTTC. Translated: CASSPDRGNWNEQYF.

Here the CDR3 reads CASSGTGGSYEQYF. Written as DNA, the CDR3 is TGTGCCAGCAGTGGAACAGGGGGTTCCTACGAGCAGTACTTC. The chain has TRBV25-1 and TRBJ2-7; 8 bases align to TRBD1. The CDR3 length is 14 residues. Germline assignment: CDR1 MGHDK and CDR2 SYGVNS. Losses at the gene ends were 4 bases for V and 1 base for J; bases not matched to a gene: 3.

The J gene is TRBJ2-3, the V gene TRBV11-2; D uncertain. Trimming removed 1 base from V and 3 bases from J, with 11 bases in between. CDR3 length: 15 amino acids. In germline, CDR1 is SGHAT, CDR2 FQNNGV. CDR3 sequence (DNA): TGTGCCAGCAGCTTAGGCCGGTCTATGACAGATACGCAGTATTTT. Amino acids: CASSLGRSMTDTQYF.

The V and J genes are TRBV14 and TRBJ2-3; 8 nucleotides align to TRBD2. The ends lost 0 bases at V and 1 base at J; junction bases unmatched: 12. Germline V gene data show CDR1 as SGHDN and CDR2 as FVKESK. This CDR3 is built from 19 residues. The CDR3 is CASSQDKTGGPFGTDTQYF. CDR3 nucleotides: TGTGCCAGCAGCCAAGATAAGACGGGAGGGCCTTTCGGCACAGATACGCAGTATTTT.